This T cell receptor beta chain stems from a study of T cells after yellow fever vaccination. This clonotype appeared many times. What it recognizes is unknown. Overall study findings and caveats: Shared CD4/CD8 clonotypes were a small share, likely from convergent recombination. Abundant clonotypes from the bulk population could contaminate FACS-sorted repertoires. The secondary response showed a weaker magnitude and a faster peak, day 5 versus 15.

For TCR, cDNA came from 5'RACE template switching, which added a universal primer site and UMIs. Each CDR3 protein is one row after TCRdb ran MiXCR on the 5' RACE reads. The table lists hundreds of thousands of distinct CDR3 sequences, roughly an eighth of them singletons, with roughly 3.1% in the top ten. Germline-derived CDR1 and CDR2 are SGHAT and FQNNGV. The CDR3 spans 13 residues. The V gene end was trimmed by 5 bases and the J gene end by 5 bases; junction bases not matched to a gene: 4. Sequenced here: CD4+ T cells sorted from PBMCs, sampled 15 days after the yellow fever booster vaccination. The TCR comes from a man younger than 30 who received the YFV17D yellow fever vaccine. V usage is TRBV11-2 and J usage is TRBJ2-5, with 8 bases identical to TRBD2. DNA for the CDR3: TGTGCCAGCAGCCGTAGCGGGGTGGAGACCCAGTACTTC. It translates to CASSRSGVETQYF. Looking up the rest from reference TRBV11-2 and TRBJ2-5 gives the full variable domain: EAGVAQSPRYKIIEKRQSVAFWCNPISGHATLYWYQQILGQGPKLLIQFQNNGVVDDSQLPKDRFSAERLKGVDSTLKIQPAKLEDSAVYLCASSRSGVETQYFGPGTRLLVL.